The T cell receptor (beta chain) under discussion was sequenced for a study of OX40 agonist ivuxolimab in advanced cancers. Germline CDR1 SQVTM, CDR2 ANQGSEA. V was clipped by 5 bases and J by 3 bases, with 8 bases between them. The length of the CDR3 is 11 residues. Method: immunoSEQ multiplex PCR; TCRdb's copy keeps in-frame clones and lacks some. The data contain 45,000 or so clones, about nine tenths of them singletons. The clonotype comes from an adult with an advanced solid tumor such as melanoma, head and neck, liver or kidney cancer. The sequencing here drew on CD4+ or CD8+ T cells sorted from blood, taken in a trial of the OX40 agonist ivuxolimab. The V call is TRBV29-1, the J call TRBJ2-7, with TRBD1 as a possible D gene (6 bases). The CDR3: CSVRTDYEQYF. CDR3 bases: TGCAGCGTTCGGACAGACTACGAGCAGTACTTC.